These 21 T cell receptor beta chains share one sample of origin, sequenced in a study of PD-L1 blockade in urothelial cancer. Only in-frame clones appear in the TCRdb table, and some are missing; sequencing was by immunoSEQ multiplex PCR. The sample shows fewer than 50,000 clones, 70% to 80% of them seen only once. The time point is: pretreatment peripheral blood. The source was PBMCs, collected around atezolizumab (anti-PD-L1) treatment. The receptor set was obtained from a man aged 65-85 years with urothelial cancer.

The chain has TRBV5-1 and TRBJ1-4; 9 positions match TRBD1. Germline CDR1 and CDR2: SGHRS and YFSETQ. The CDR3 contains 16 residues. J lost 5 bases, V lost 0 bases, and 5 bases had no gene match. CDR3 amino acids: CASSLGPDRGNEKLFF. The DNA of the CDR3 is TGCGCCAGCAGCTTGGGCCCTGACAGGGGGAATGAAAAACTGTTTTTT.

This clone appeared a single time. The rearrangement links TRBV29-1 to TRBJ1-2, with D perhaps TRBD1 (6 bases). There are 13 residues in the CDR3. V was clipped by 3 bases and J by 8 bases, with 16 bases between them. Germline assignment: CDR1 SQVTM and CDR2 ANQGSEA. The chain's CDR3 is CSVDRDTGWGYTF. CDR3 in DNA: TGCAGCGTTGATAGGGACACCGGATGGGGCTACACCTTC.

This chain connects TRBV15 to TRBJ2-3; D unclear. The CDR3 spans 12 residues. With 0 bases removed from V and 6 bases from J, the gap between germline ends came to 4 bases. Per germline, CDR1 LNHNV and CDR2 YYDKDF (reference sequence). The CDR3 DNA reads TGTGCCACCAGCAGAGAGCGGGATACGCAGTATTTT. This codes for CATSRERDTQYF. Looking up the rest from reference TRBV15 and TRBJ2-3 gives the full variable domain: DAMVIQNPRYQVTQFGKPVTLSCSQTLNHNVMYWYQQKSSQAPKLLFHYYDKDFNNEADTPDNFQSRRPNTSFCFLDIRSPGLGDTAMYLCATSRERDTQYFGPGTRLTVL.

The CDR3 is CASMEGWEYGYTF. CDR3 bases: TGTGCCAGCATGGAGGGTTGGGAGTATGGCTACACCTTC. J is TRBJ1-2 and V is TRBV2; D gene unclear. Trimming cost V 7 bases and J 5 bases, with 14 bases left between them. Looked up from germline, CDR1 is SNHLY and CDR2 is FYNNEI. The CDR3 is 13 amino acids.

This clone was found once. The chain is built from TRBV27 and TRBJ2-1, with 7 positions matching TRBD1. The germline V gene has CDR1 MNHEY and CDR2 SMNVEV (reference sequence). The V segment lost 2 bases and the J segment 0 bases; nucleotides outside the gene matches: 7. CDR3 length equals 17 residues. The CDR3 sequence is CASSLGDRSSSYNEQFF. The CDR3 DNA reads as TGTGCCAGCAGTTTAGGGGACAGATCGAGCTCCTACAATGAGCAGTTCTTC.

J is TRBJ2-1 and V is TRBV5-4, with 7 bases lining up with TRBD2. The germline V gene encodes CDR1 SGHNT and CDR2 YYREEE (reference sequence). This CDR3 spans 15 amino acids. V was pared by 4 bases and J by 6 bases, with 10 bases of the junction left unmatched. The DNA for the CDR3 is TGTGCCAGCAGCCATGGAAAGGGCGGGAGCAATGAGCAGTTCTTC. It yields the protein CASSHGKGGSNEQFF.

This clone was seen only a few times. This chain uses TRBV5-1 with TRBJ1-4; no clear D gene. The germline gives CDR1 SGHRS, CDR2 YFSETQ. The CDR3 consists of 15 residues. The V gene lost 3 bases and the J gene lost 8 bases, with 17 bases spanning the gap. The CDR3 protein is CASSSTGLRGEKLFF. In DNA form, the CDR3 reads TGCGCCAGCAGCTCCACCGGGTTAAGAGGAGAAAAACTGTTTTTT.

The chain is built from TRBV29-1 and TRBJ1-3, with D perhaps matching TRBD1 (5 bases). V dropped 6 bases and J dropped 2 bases, with 11 bases sitting between them. The CDR3 has 13 amino acids. The germline V gene has CDR1 SQVTM and CDR2 ANQGSEA. CDR3 in DNA: TGCAGCGTCAGGCAGGGTGCTGGAAACACCATATATTTT. Translating gives CSVRQGAGNTIYF.

The chain is built from TRBV6-5 and TRBJ1-5; D possibly corresponds to TRBD1 (5 bases). This CDR3 has 15 amino acids. V was clipped by 6 bases and J by 0 bases, with 12 bases between them. CDR1 and CDR2 from the germline V gene are MNHEY and SVGAGI. The CDR3 DNA is TGTGCCAGCAGCTCAGGGAGGGTTAGCAATCAGCCCCAGCATTTT. Translating gives CASSSGRVSNQPQHF.

The J gene is TRBJ2-3, the V gene TRBV30, with D possibly TRBD2 on 5 matching bases. The CDR3 extends over 15 amino acids. V was clipped by 2 bases and J by 2 bases, with 14 bases between them. Germline V lookup: CDR1 GTSNPN, CDR2 SVGIG (reference sequence). CDR3 sequence: CAWSPGMASTDTQYF. CDR3 sequence (DNA): TGTGCCTGGAGTCCCGGGATGGCGTCCACAGATACGCAGTATTTT.

This sequence joins TRBV9 and TRBJ2-3, with 7 bases that match TRBD2. The germline gives CDR1 SGDLS, CDR2 YYNGEE. The CDR3 covers 14 residues. After removal of 7 bases from V and 3 bases from J, the junction contained 8 bases not matched to a gene. The CDR3 nucleotides are TGTGCCAGCGGGAGGGGTGGGAGGACAGATACGCAGTATTTT. Encoded protein: CASGRGGRTDTQYF.

V and J are TRBV14 and TRBJ2-7, with 9 bases fitting TRBD1. CDR1 and CDR2 from the germline V gene are SGHDN and FVKESK. The CDR3 is 14 residues long. Losses at the gene ends were 4 bases for V and 3 bases for J; bases not matched to a gene: 4. The CDR3 DNA reads TGTGCCAGCAGCCTTCGACAGGGGGACTACGAGCAGTACTTC. Its protein is CASSLRQGDYEQYF.

The V gene is TRBV5-1, the J gene TRBJ2-1; possibly TRBD1 for D (6 bases). The V gene's germline CDR1 is SGHRS and CDR2 YFSETQ. The CDR3 has 15 residues. The V end was cut by 0 bases, the J end by 2 bases, with 9 bases between. The chain's CDR3 is CASSLEGGPYNEQFF. The CDR3 coding sequence is TGCGCCAGCAGCTTGGAAGGGGGACCCTACAATGAGCAGTTCTTC.

This clone showed up just once. This rearrangement joins TRBV9 to TRBJ2-7; D perhaps matches TRBD1 (5 bases). The CDR3 has 14 amino acids. Germline V lookup: CDR1 SGDLS, CDR2 YYNGEE. The V end lost 1 base, the J end lost 0 bases, and 8 bases lay between the germline ends. The CDR3 here is CASSVTGYSYEQYF. The CDR3 DNA reads TGTGCCAGCAGCGTAACAGGATACTCCTACGAGCAGTACTTC.

CDR3 in DNA: TGTGCCAGCAGACAACTAGCGGGGAACACCGGGGAGCTGTTTTTT. Translation: CASRQLAGNTGELFF. V and J are TRBV2 and TRBJ2-2, with TRBD2 matching over 9 bases. After removal of 6 bases from V and 1 base from J, the junction contained 3 bases not matched to a gene. The CDR3 is made up of 15 amino acids. Looked up from germline, CDR1 is SNHLY and CDR2 is FYNNEI.

The genes are TRBV5-6 and TRBJ2-1; 10 nucleotides align to TRBD2. Germline V gene lookup returns CDR1 SGHDT and CDR2 YYEEEE. With V trimmed by 4 bases and J by 4 bases, 8 bases remained unmatched. The CDR3 totals 16 residues. Written as DNA, the CDR3 is TGTGCCAGCAGCCTGCTAGGACTAGCGGAGTACAATGAGCAGTTCTTC. Translating gives CASSLLGLAEYNEQFF.

V usage is TRBV30 and J usage is TRBJ1-1; 10 positions agree with TRBD1. This CDR3 is 14 amino acids long. Germline-derived CDR1 and CDR2 are GTSNPN and SVGIG (reference sequence). Germline trimming cut 3 bases from V and 6 bases from J; bases unmatched to any gene: 7. CDR3: CAWSVGQGLSEAFF. The CDR3 coding sequence is TGTGCCTGGAGCGTGGGACAGGGGCTTTCTGAAGCTTTCTTT.

V gene TRBV6-1 combines with J gene TRBJ2-7, with 8 nucleotides matching TRBD2. Germline loops: CDR1 MNHNS, CDR2 SASEGT. Trimming cost V 9 bases and J 1 base; bases outside gene matches: 8. The CDR3 is made up of 14 amino acids. Written as DNA, the CDR3 is TGTGCCAGTACGGGGGGGCGGGATTCCTACGAGCAGTACTTC. It specifies CASTGGRDSYEQYF.

This sequence joins TRBV18 and TRBJ2-2, with a possible D match to TRBD1 (5 bases). Trimming took off 1 base at V and 4 bases at J, with 22 bases between the two ends. Germline V gives CDR1 KGHSH, CDR2 LQKENI. The CDR3 has 19 amino acids. The CDR3 nucleotides read TGTGCCAGCTCACCACGTCCGGACAAAAGAAGTATTGGCACCGGGGAGCTGTTTTTT. Protein sequence: CASSPRPDKRSIGTGELFF.

Notes on this clone: Distinct nucleotide sequences in the sample also encode this CDR3. The chain couples TRBV19 to TRBJ1-5; 7 bases are a match to TRBD1. Germline values: CDR1 LNHDA, CDR2 SQIVND (reference sequence). V lost 4 bases to trimming and J lost 2 bases; unmatched junction nucleotides: 2. CDR3 length: 14 amino acids. Here the CDR3 DNA reads TGTGCCAGTAGTAACACAGGGGGCAATCAGCCCCAGCATTTT. Residues: CASSNTGGNQPQHF.

The V call is TRBV7-9, the J call TRBJ2-1, with D maybe TRBD1 (5 bases). Germline V gene lookup returns CDR1 SEHNR and CDR2 FQNEAQ (reference sequence). Trimming took off 3 bases at V and 6 bases at J, with 18 bases between the two ends. The CDR3 has 16 residues. This CDR3 is CASSFLPLGPGNEQFF. Written as DNA, the CDR3 is TGTGCCAGCAGCTTTCTTCCCCTGGGGCCGGGCAATGAGCAGTTCTTC.